Listed below are T cell receptor beta chains from one sample, sequenced in a study of patients and donors after allogeneic stem cell transplantation. TCRdb passed the RT-PCR reads through MiXCR, listing each CDR3 protein once. Among 15,000 to 20,000 distinct CDR3 sequences, less than 5% were seen once, and the ten largest hold around 37%. Material for sequencing was blood, either unsorted or a sorted T cell fraction (not recorded which). The source is a human donor who was either an allogeneic HSCT recipient or a stem cell or donor lymphocyte infusion donor (not recorded which). It is not recorded whose cells these are; they may come from a transplant donor. CDR3s include the opening cysteine and the closing phenylalanine or tryptophan. A D gene is named only where the DNA matches it firmly. Not all rows give a size; the values are once, few, many and, for expanded clones, a class.

>.|TRBV28|many|TRBJ2-1
TGTGCCAGCAGTTCTTGGACAGACAGCTCCTACAATGAGCAGTTCTTC
CASSSWTDSSYNEQFF
>.|TRBV9|.|TRBJ2-5
TGTGCCAGCAGCCCCAGACCCGGGGAGACCCAGTACTTC
CASSPRPGETQYF
>TRBD2|TRBV20-1|many|TRBJ2-7
TGCAGTGCTAGAGAACTAGCGGGAGGGGCCCACGAGCAGTACTTC
CSARELAGGAHEQYF
>.|TRBV12-3/TRBV12-4|many|TRBJ1-6
TGTGCCAGCAGTCCCCGTCTAGATTCACCCCTCCACTTT
CASSPRLDSPLHF
>TRBD1|TRBV7-9|many|TRBJ2-2
TGTGCCAGCAGCCTCCTCCCGGGACAGGCTTTGTCCGGGGAGCTGTTTTTT
CASSLLPGQALSGELFF
>.|TRBV2|many|TRBJ2-1
TGTGCCAGCAGTGCTCGGGAGACCTGGCGAAATGAGCAGTTCTTC
CASSARETWRNEQFF
>.|TRBV20-1|medium-sized|TRBJ2-7
TGCAGTGCTAGCCCCCTAGGCCAAGAAGGGTACGAGCAGTACTTC
CSASPLGQEGYEQYF
>.|TRBV20-1|.|TRBJ2-7
TGCAGTGCTAGAGTCCGCGGGCGGGGATACTACGAGCAGTACTTC
CSARVRGRGYYEQYF
>.|TRBV5-1|many|TRBJ1-6
TGCGCCAGCAGCTTGGGGGGGTCCGGAGCTAATTCACCCCTCCACTTT
CASSLGGSGANSPLHF
>.|TRBV19|few|TRBJ2-1
TGTGCCAGTAGTATACAGGCGGGTCACAATGAGCAGTTCTTC
CASSIQAGHNEQFF
>TRBD1|TRBV27|many|TRBJ1-5
TGTGCCAGCACCCCGGTACAACAGGGGGCCGTTCAGCCCCAGCATTTT
CASTPVQQGAVQPQHF
>.|TRBV20-1|many|TRBJ1-6
TGCAGTGCTAGAGACAGGGGAATTTTAGGGTCACCCCTCCACTTT
CSARDRGILGSPLHF
>TRBD1|TRBV28|many|TRBJ1-2
TGTGCCAGCAGGGTGGGACAGACCTATGGCTACACCTTC
CASRVGQTYGYTF
>.|TRBV27|many|TRBJ1-2
TGTGCCAGCAGTTTATCGGCAGGGTATGGCTACACCTTC
CASSLSAGYGYTF
>.|TRBV27|many|TRBJ2-7
TGTGCCAGCAGAACCACCAGCGGCTACGAGCAGTACTTC
CASRTTSGYEQYF
>.|TRBV2|many|TRBJ1-5
TGTGCCAGCAGTAAATTCAGGGTCAATCAGCCCCAGCATTTT
CASSKFRVNQPQHF
>.|TRBV28|many|TRBJ2-7
TGTGCCAGCAGTCCCCCTGTTCTTGGAGTGGAGCAGTACTTC
CASSPPVLGVEQYF
>TRBD1|TRBV6-5|many|TRBJ2-7
TGTGCCAGCAGTTACCAACAGGGGGCCCCCTACGAGCAGTACTTC
CASSYQQGAPYEQYF
>.|TRBV12-3/TRBV12-4|medium-sized|TRBJ1-1
TGTGCCAGCAGCCGGACAGCGGAAGCTTTCTTT
CASSRTAEAFF
>.|TRBV6-1|many|TRBJ1-6
TGTGCCAGCCGCCCCGGCTCCGGGGGGAATTCACCCCTCCACTTT
CASRPGSGGNSPLHF
>TRBD1|TRBV28|few|TRBJ1-6
TGTGCCAGCAGTTTTGCAGGGGGCAATTCACCCCTCCACTTT
CASSFAGGNSPLHF
>TRBD1|TRBV7-2|many|TRBJ1-2
TGTGCCAGCAGCTTAGGGGGGGACAGCCCGGGGGGCTACACCTTC
CASSLGGDSPGGYTF
>TRBD2|TRBV2|many|TRBJ2-1
TGTGCCAACGGGAGGGCGGTAAACAATGAGCAGTTCTTC
CANGRAVNNEQFF
>.|TRBV12-3/TRBV12-4|many|TRBJ1-1
TGTGCCAGCAGTTTACCCAGGGTCGGCACTGAAGCTTTCTTT
CASSLPRVGTEAFF
>TRBD1|TRBV12-3/TRBV12-4|many|TRBJ2-1
TGTGCCAGCAGAAGACCAAGGACAGGGGCGAAGTTAAGCTCCTACAATGAGCAGTTCTTC
CASRRPRTGAKLSSYNEQFF
>.|TRBV27|many|TRBJ1-2
TGTGCCAGCAAAGGGGAAAACTATGGCTACACCTTC
CASKGENYGYTF
>TRBD1|TRBV5-1|many|TRBJ2-2
TGCGCCACAGGACAGGCGAACACCGGGGAGCTGTTTTTT
CATGQANTGELFF
>.|TRBV3-1|few|TRBJ2-1
TGTGCCAGCAGCCAACTCAGGGCGGTGCAGTTCTTC
CASSQLRAVQFF
>.|TRBV9|few|TRBJ1-4
TGTGCCAGCAGCGCCCCCTCGGGGGGAAATGAAAAACTGTTTTTT
CASSAPSGGNEKLFF
>.|TRBV20-1|many|TRBJ1-1
TGCAGTGTAGAAGGGGCGGTCACTGAAGCTTTCTTT
CSVEGAVTEAFF
>.|TRBV27|.|TRBJ2-6
TGTGCCAGCAGTTTAATGGCAGGGACTGGGGCCAACGTCCTGACTTTC
CASSLMAGTGANVLTF
>TRBD2|TRBV5-6|many|TRBJ2-3
TGTGCCAGCAGCTTGGGTTTGGGGGAGGGCTCGACAGATACGCAGTATTTT
CASSLGLGEGSTDTQYF
>TRBD2|TRBV3-1|many|TRBJ2-4
TGTGCCAGCAGCCAACTAGCGGGAGACAAAAACATTCAGTACTTC
CASSQLAGDKNIQYF
>.|TRBV3-1|many|TRBJ1-6
TGTGCCAGCAGCCAAAAACCACAGGGATTTTTTTATTCACCCCTCCACTTT
CASSQKPQGFFYSPLHF
>.|TRBV11-2|few|TRBJ2-3
TGTGCCAGCAGCTTAGTGCCCACAGATACGCAGTATTTT
CASSLVPTDTQYF
>TRBD2|TRBV20-1|many|TRBJ2-7
TGCAGTGCTAGAAGAACTAGCGGGCCCTACGAGCAGTACTTC
CSARRTSGPYEQYF
>TRBD1|TRBV12-3/TRBV12-4|few|TRBJ1-2
TGTGCCAGCAGTGTAACCCGGACAGGTAACTATGGCTACACCTTC
CASSVTRTGNYGYTF
>.|TRBV9|.|TRBJ1-2
TGTGCCAGCAGCCCCAGTGGGGGGAGGACGCGCTTC
CASSPSGGRTRF
>.|TRBV4-1|many|TRBJ2-3
TGCGCCAGCAGCCAAGAAAGAGTAGATACGCAGTATTTT
CASSQERVDTQYF
>.|TRBV3-1|.|TRBJ1-3
TGTGCCAGCAGCCAACTCGGGACGCCTGGAAACACCATATATTTT
CASSQLGTPGNTIYF
>TRBD2|TRBV5-1|many|TRBJ2-5
TGCGCCACCCAGCTTCGGACTAGCGGGGGAAACCAGTACTTC
CATQLRTSGGNQYF
>.|TRBV21-1|many|TRBJ2-7
TGTGCCAGCCTCAGACAGGGGGGCTACGAGCAGTACTTC
CASLRQGGYEQYF
>.|TRBV7-9|many|TRBJ1-1
TGTGCCAGCAGCTTCCCCGGTGGGGGAGTCGCTTTCTTT
CASSFPGGGVAFF
>.|TRBV6-5|many|TRBJ1-2
TGTGCCAGCAGTTCGGGACGGGGAAACTATGGCTACACCTTC
CASSSGRGNYGYTF
>TRBD2|TRBV6-5|.|TRBJ2-7
TGTGCCAGCAGTTCTACCCAGCGGGGCCCATTTGGAGAGCAGTACTTC
CASSSTQRGPFGEQYF
>.|TRBV9|.|TRBJ2-7
TGTGCCAGCAGCGTATCGTACTATTTCGGAAGCGAGCAGTACTTC
CASSVSYYFGSEQYF